The 5 T cell receptor beta chains below all came from one sample that was sequenced in a study of OX40 agonist ivuxolimab in advanced cancers. Clones were read by immunoSEQ multiplex PCR, and TCRdb kept only the in-frame ones, dropping some. This sample has about 72,000 clones, with around 83% found just once. The sequenced sample was CD4+ or CD8+ T cells sorted from blood, obtained in a trial of the OX40 agonist ivuxolimab. The receptors were sampled from an adult with an advanced solid tumor such as melanoma, head and neck, liver or kidney cancer.

This clone has just a few counts. V is TRBV2 and J is TRBJ2-1; no reliable D call. V was clipped by 7 bases and J by 6 bases, with 13 bases between them. The germline gives CDR1 SNHLY, CDR2 FYNNEI. The CDR3 extends over 13 amino acids. DNA for the CDR3: TGTGCCAGCAACTACAAGGCCCTCAATGAGCAGTTCTTC. This gives the protein CASNYKALNEQFF.

The rearrangement links TRBV14 to TRBJ1-2; maybe TRBD1 (5 bases). In germline, CDR1 is SGHDN, CDR2 FVKESK. This CDR3 spans 14 amino acids. V was trimmed by 4 bases and J by 4 bases, leaving 13 bases between them. The DNA for the CDR3 is TGTGCCAGCAGCCCGGGGCAGGGCTCCTATGGCTACACCTTC. Amino acid sequence: CASSPGQGSYGYTF.

The V gene is TRBV27, the J gene TRBJ2-4, with TRBD1 matching over 8 bases. The CDR3 consists of 15 residues. CDR1 and CDR2 from the germline V gene are MNHEY and SMNVEV (reference sequence). V was clipped by 5 bases and J by 5 bases; unmatched bases: 8. For the CDR3, the DNA is TGTGCCAGCAGTGTATACAGGGGGGTCCAAAACATTCAGTACTTC. This codes for CASSVYRGVQNIQYF.

This chain connects TRBV7-2 to TRBJ1-4, with no clear D. CDR3 size: 13 residues. Deletions cut 1 base from V and 1 base from J, with 1 base between. Germline V gene data show CDR1 as SGHTA and CDR2 as FQGNSA. Written as DNA, the CDR3 is TGTGCCAGCAGCTTAGTAACTAATGAAAAACTGTTTTTT. It translates to CASSLVTNEKLFF.

This sequence joins TRBV5-1 and TRBJ2-2; 8 bases match TRBD1. CDR1 and CDR2 from the germline V gene are SGHRS and YFSETQ. Trimming at V came to 4 bases and at J to 3 bases, leaving 5 bases not matched to a gene. The CDR3 length is 15 residues. The CDR3 reads CASSGGTGDTGELFF. In DNA form, the CDR3 reads TGCGCCAGCAGCGGAGGGACAGGCGACACCGGGGAGCTGTTTTTT.